The clone carrying this T cell receptor beta chain was observed a single time. Its antigen is not known. The CDR3 totals 13 residues. Germline V CDR1 and CDR2: SGHNT, YYREEE (reference sequence). J lost 7 bases, V lost 2 bases, and 4 bases had no gene match. This entry is derived from a study of persistence of HIV-infected CD4 T cells. Study in general: A median of about 8 years of suppressive ART preceded sampling.

The libraries were made with immunoSEQ version 4 in survey mode. The data were produced by immunoSEQ multiplex PCR, yet TCRdb's version contains in-frame clones alone and is incomplete. Here the sample spans over 35,000 clones, approximately 91% being singletons. Cells were stimulated nonspecifically with anti-CD3/anti-CD28 magnetic beads. Sorting selected CD4+ T cells upregulating both CD40 ligand and CD69. Material: CD4+ T cells sorted from PBMCs after roughly 17-hour stimulation, obtained from a patient who received antiretroviral therapy. The clonotype was recovered from an adult man with HIV who was CMV-seropositive. The chain couples TRBV5-4 to TRBJ2-7, with 9 bases that match TRBD1. DNA for the CDR3: TGTGCCAGCAGCTTACAGGGGGCAAGAGAGCAGTACTTC. Amino acids: CASSLQGAREQYF. The full variable domain, rest sourced from reference TRBV5-4 and TRBJ2-7, is ETGVTQSPTHLIKTRGQQVTLRCSSQSGHNTVSWYQQALGQGPQFIFQYYREEENGRGNFPPRFSGLQFPNYSSELNVNALELDDSALYLCASSLQGAREQYFGPGTRLTVT.